The 24 T cell receptor beta chains reported below all come from one sample, sequenced in a study of blood T cell repertoires in COVID-19. This table comes from immunoSEQ multiplex PCR, and its TCRdb copy is limited to in-frame clones, with some not included. Here the sample spans about 250,000 clones, over 75% being singletons. Specimen: PBMCs or T cells enriched from blood (not recorded which). Source of these receptors: a woman under 30 who had recovered from COVID-19.

This sequence joins TRBV19 and TRBJ1-1, with no clear D. CDR3 length: 12 residues. V was cut by 11 bases and J by 5 bases, with 15 bases left in between. The germline gives CDR1 LNHDA, CDR2 SQIVND (reference sequence). In DNA, the CDR3 is TGTGCCTCCAGACACCCCAATACTGAAGCTTTCTTT. Its protein is CASRHPNTEAFF.

The chain combines TRBV2 with TRBJ1-5; tentatively, D is TRBD1 (6 bases). This CDR3 has 15 amino acids. Germline loops: CDR1 SNHLY, CDR2 FYNNEI. Deletions cut 6 bases from V and 1 base from J, with 13 bases between. This CDR3 reads CASRGRRGSNQPQHF. DNA for the CDR3: TGTGCCAGCAGAGGCCGCAGGGGCAGCAATCAGCCCCAGCATTTT.

This chain connects TRBV6-5 to TRBJ1-5; no firm D call. The germline V and J ends were trimmed by 6 bases and 2 bases, with 14 bases remaining between them. The germline V gene encodes CDR1 MNHEY and CDR2 SVGAGI. This CDR3 has 15 residues. This CDR3 is CASRGRGLGNQPQHF. The CDR3 coding sequence is TGTGCCAGCAGGGGGAGAGGACTGGGCAATCAGCCCCAGCATTTT.

Comment on this clone: A read error may account for a junction end that differs from germline. J is TRBJ2-4 and V is TRBV19, with 7 bases lining up with TRBD1. Germline values: CDR1 LNHDA, CDR2 SQIVND (reference sequence). This CDR3 region has 13 residues. This CDR3 is CASGTAAKSIQYF. The CDR3 DNA is TGTGCCAGCGGGACAGCAGCCAAAAGCATTCAGTACTTC.

This chain uses TRBV21-1 with TRBJ1-5. TRBV21-1 is described as a pseudogene. This CDR3 is built from 16 residues. CDR3 sequence (DNA): TGTGCCAGCAGCAAAGTCGTCACCTGCGGTGGTCAGCCCCAGCATTTT. This sequence encodes CASSKVVTCGGQPQHF.

This rearrangement joins TRBV7-9 to TRBJ1-3, with 11 bases matching TRBD1. Germline V gives CDR1 SEHNR, CDR2 FQNEAQ (reference sequence). V was pared by 5 bases and J by 0 bases, with 6 bases of the junction left unmatched. The CDR3 extends over 17 amino acids. The CDR3 DNA is TGTGCCAGCAGCCCAACGGGACAGGGGGGCTCTGGAAACACCATATATTTT. It is translated as CASSPTGQGGSGNTIYF.

The chain is built from TRBV29-1 and TRBJ1-1; 7 positions match TRBD1. There are 12 residues in the CDR3. Losses at the gene ends were 8 bases for V and 5 bases for J; bases not matched to a gene: 8. Looked up from germline, CDR1 is SQVTM and CDR2 is ANQGSEA. In DNA, the CDR3 is TGCAGCATGGACAGGACGGGGACTGAAGCTTTCTTT. Translated: CSMDRTGTEAFF.

V usage is TRBV5-1 and J usage is TRBJ1-5, with 8 bases aligning to TRBD1. The CDR3 is 14 amino acids. CDR1 and CDR2 from the germline V gene are SGHRS and YFSETQ. V lost 9 bases, J lost 6 bases, and 11 bases stayed unmatched. CDR3 loop: CATNQGALGQPQHF. CDR3 coding DNA: TGCGCCACGAACCAGGGGGCTTTGGGTCAGCCCCAGCATTTT.

The rearrangement joins TRBV20-1 to TRBJ1-2, with D possibly being TRBD1 (5 bases). Germline loops: CDR1 DFQATT, CDR2 SNEGSKA (reference sequence). V was shortened by 5 bases and J by 7 bases, with 11 bases between the two germline ends. The CDR3 totals 11 residues. CDR3 in amino acids: CSAPSGGGYTF. The CDR3 DNA is TGCAGTGCTCCCTCGGGGGGTGGCTACACCTTC.

This clone was picked up a small number of times. The rearrangement links TRBV11-2 to TRBJ2-7, with 11 bases lining up with TRBD2. The V gene's germline CDR1 is SGHAT and CDR2 FQNNGV. The CDR3 has 17 amino acids. The junction had 16 bases not matched to a gene; V was cut back by 5 bases and J by 7 bases. CDR3 sequence (DNA): TGTGCCAGCAGCCCCGCGCAGTTTAGCGGGGGGGCCAGGGAGCAGTACTTC. It codes for CASSPAQFSGGAREQYF. Full variable domain (missing parts from reference TRBV11-2 and TRBJ2-7): EAGVAQSPRYKIIEKRQSVAFWCNPISGHATLYWYQQILGQGPKLLIQFQNNGVVDDSQLPKDRFSAERLKGVDSTLKIQPAKLEDSAVYLCASSPAQFSGGAREQYFGPGTRLTVT.

This clone has just one count. V usage is TRBV11-2 and J usage is TRBJ1-1, with TRBD1 identical over 8 bases. CDR1 and CDR2 from the germline V gene are SGHAT and FQNNGV. The CDR3 is 16 amino acids. Unmatched junction bases numbered 13, after V lost 3 bases and J lost 7 bases. The CDR3 DNA reads as TGTGCCAGCAGCTTTGTATTAGGACAGGGTGTGGTTGAAGCTTTCTTT. Its protein product is CASSFVLGQGVVEAFF.

J is TRBJ2-2 and V is TRBV6-5; D perhaps matches TRBD1 (6 bases). V lost 6 bases to trimming and J lost 3 bases, with 14 bases between them. Germline assignment: CDR1 MNHEY and CDR2 SVGAGI. The CDR3 is 15 amino acids. CDR3 coding DNA: TGTGCCAGCAGCCGGGACAATCGGGACACCGGGGAGCTGTTTTTT. Translated: CASSRDNRDTGELFF.

The chain couples TRBV2 to TRBJ1-1; D is unresolved. The germline V and J ends were trimmed by 6 bases and 4 bases, with 18 bases remaining between them. The CDR3 contains 15 residues. Germline CDR1 and CDR2: SNHLY and FYNNEI. The chain's CDR3 is CASSRHSSEGTEAFF. The CDR3 DNA is TGTGCCAGCAGCCGACACTCTTCGGAGGGCACTGAAGCTTTCTTT.

The chain links TRBV5-6 to TRBJ1-6, with D hard to call. Trimming pared 3 bases from V and 2 bases from J, leaving 15 bases between. The CDR3 is 17 residues long. Per the germline V gene, CDR1 is SGHDT and CDR2 is YYEEEE. CDR3 sequence (DNA): TGTGCCAGCAGCTATCTGAGTCGTGAAGCCTATAATTCACCCCTCCACTTT. Protein: CASSYLSREAYNSPLHF.

V is TRBV11-2 and J is TRBJ2-4; 8 nucleotides align to TRBD1. There are 16 residues in the CDR3. V shed 5 bases, J shed 0 bases, and the junction held 6 bases outside the gene matches. From germline, CDR1 is SGHAT and CDR2 FQNNGV. The CDR3 loop is CASSRRQGLAKNIQYF. CDR3 DNA: TGTGCCAGCAGCCGCCGACAGGGGTTAGCCAAAAACATTCAGTACTTC. Full variable domain (remainder filled in from reference TRBV11-2 and TRBJ2-4): EAGVAQSPRYKIIEKRQSVAFWCNPISGHATLYWYQQILGQGPKLLIQFQNNGVVDDSQLPKDRFSAERLKGVDSTLKIQPAKLEDSAVYLCASSRRQGLAKNIQYFGAGTRLSVL.

This rearrangement joins TRBV6-5 to TRBJ1-1; 9 bases line up with TRBD1. This CDR3 is built from 15 residues. V lost 8 bases to trimming and J lost 2 bases; unmatched junction nucleotides: 9. Germline CDR1 reads MNHEY; CDR2 reads SVGAGI. Written as DNA, the CDR3 is TGTGCCAGCCTACAGGGGGCAGGGGGAAACACTGAAGCTTTCTTT. This encodes CASLQGAGGNTEAFF.

The chain uses TRBV10-3 and TRBJ2-7; possibly TRBD1 for D (6 bases). Trimming stripped 0 bases from V and 7 bases from J, with 16 bases between. This CDR3 has 15 amino acids. The germline gives CDR1 ENHRY, CDR2 SYGVKD. The CDR3 DNA reads as TGTGCCATCAGTGAGTCGGTACAGGGCTTCGGGGAGCAGTACTTC. Translation gives CAISESVQGFGEQYF.

This chain connects TRBV5-1 to TRBJ2-7; 14 nucleotides align to TRBD2. Germline V gene data show CDR1 as SGHRS and CDR2 as YFSETQ. CDR3 length equals 17 residues. Trimming took 4 bases from V and 2 from J; bases not matched to a gene: 8. The CDR3 loop is CASSPRTSGGLAYEQYF. Here the CDR3 DNA reads TGCGCCAGCAGCCCGCGGACTAGCGGGGGGCTAGCCTACGAGCAGTACTTC.

This clone has a handful of counts. The chain is built from TRBV5-1 and TRBJ1-3; 7 bases line up with TRBD1. This CDR3 has 14 amino acids. Germline assignment: CDR1 SGHRS and CDR2 YFSETQ. V gave up 5 bases and J gave up 4 bases; unmatched junction bases: 6. The CDR3: CASSQTGQGNTIYF. The CDR3 DNA reads TGCGCCAGCAGTCAGACAGGGCAAGGAAACACCATATATTTT.

The V and J genes are TRBV18 and TRBJ2-2; D possibly corresponds to TRBD2 (6 bases). V was shortened by 3 bases and J by 2 bases, with 13 bases between the two germline ends. Germline V gene sequence: CDR1 KGHSH, CDR2 LQKENI. This CDR3 spans 16 amino acids. The CDR3, as DNA: TGTGCCAGCTCACCCCCAAGGGAGGTTAACACCGGGGAGCTGTTTTTT. Residues: CASSPPREVNTGELFF.

J is TRBJ1-6 and V is TRBV7-8, with 11 bases matching TRBD1. The CDR3 consists of 18 residues. Germline trimming cut 5 bases from V and 5 bases from J; bases unmatched to any gene: 11. Germline V CDR1 and CDR2: SGHVS, FQNEAQ. CDR3 sequence: CASSAGTGGFANNSPLHF. Written as DNA, the CDR3 is TGTGCCAGCAGCGCCGGGACAGGGGGTTTCGCTAATAATTCACCCCTCCACTTT.

This chain uses TRBV3-1 (or the pseudogene TRBV3-2) with TRBJ1-1; TRBD1 agrees at 7 bases. J was trimmed by 7 bases and V by 4 bases; bases with no gene match: 15. CDR1 and CDR2 from the germline V gene are LGHDT and YNNKEL (reference sequence). The CDR3 has 16 amino acids. DNA of the CDR3: TGTGCCAGCAGCCCAGGGGGGAGTAGGGGCGAATATGAAGCTTTCTTT. Its translation is CASSPGGSRGEYEAFF.

This rearrangement joins TRBV29-1 to TRBJ2-2; a possible D gene is TRBD2 (5 bases). The CDR3 totals 16 residues. V was pared by 7 bases and J by 2 bases, with 20 bases between. CDR1 and CDR2 (germline): SQVTM, ANQGSEA. This chain's CDR3 is CSAASPGESNTGELFF. CDR3 nucleotide sequence: TGCAGCGCAGCATCGCCCGGGGAGTCCAACACCGGGGAGCTGTTTTTT.

This clone was recorded once. This chain links TRBV5-6 with TRBJ1-2; D is possibly TRBD1 (6 bases). Trimming removed 4 bases at V and 7 bases at J, with 20 bases between. The germline V gene encodes CDR1 SGHDT and CDR2 YYEEEE. The CDR3 consists of 15 residues. In DNA form, the CDR3 reads TGTGCCAGCAGCCCGGCATGGGGGATACAGGGTGGCTACACCTTC. Translation: CASSPAWGIQGGYTF.